The TCR beta chain described here comes from a study of OX40 agonist ivuxolimab in advanced cancers. At the level of the study: Patients treated during dose escalation were battling hepatocellular carcinoma, melanoma, renal cell or head and neck cancer.

Profiled with immunoSEQ multiplex PCR; TCRdb holds only in-frame clones, not every one. There are about 86,000 clones in the sample; around nine tenths occur only once, and 1.4% to 1.5% lies in the top ten. Germline V gives CDR1 LNHNV, CDR2 YYDKDF (reference sequence). Trimming removed 3 bases at V and 1 base at J, with 13 bases between. The CDR3 sequence is 17 residues long. The sequenced sample was CD4+ or CD8+ T cells sorted from blood, obtained in a trial of the OX40 agonist ivuxolimab. The J gene is TRBJ2-6, the V gene TRBV15; perhaps TRBD2 as D (5 bases). This sequence was found in an adult with an advanced solid tumor such as melanoma, head and neck, liver or kidney cancer. CDR3 coding DNA: TGTGCCACCAGCAGGGAGGTTAGGTTATCTGGGGCCAACGTCCTGACTTTC. It specifies CATSREVRLSGANVLTF.